This is a list of T cell receptor beta chains from one sample in a study of Ad26.COV2.S vaccination and SARS-CoV-2 variants. The table came from immunoSEQ multiplex PCR; TCRdb's copy has only in-frame clones and leaves some out. The sample carries some 370,000 clones, around 82% recorded once. The sample here was peripheral blood, taken in a trial of Ad26.COV2.S vaccine versus placebo. All receptors derive from a person between 18 and 65 years old who received the Ad26.COV2.S COVID-19 vaccine or a placebo. The CDR3 runs from the conserved cysteine through the conserved F or W. D genes are given only for firm matches. A clone size is listed for some rows: how often the clone was seen (once, few, many), or a class if it is expanded.

d_gene,v_gene,abundance,j_gene,CDR3nt,CDR3aa
NA,TRBV9,NA,TRBJ1-2,TGTGCCAGCAGCGTAGCTCCGGCACCTTCGGGTTATGGCTACACCTTC,CASSVAPAPSGYGYTF
NA,TRBV19,NA,TRBJ2-7,TGTGCCAGTAGTATATGGGTGAGGGACTACGAGCAGTACTTC,CASSIWVRDYEQYF
NA,TRBV29-1,once,TRBJ2-6,TGCAGCGTCGAGGGGGGCTCTGGGGCCAACGTCCTGACTTTC,CSVEGGSGANVLTF
TRBD1,TRBV5-1,NA,TRBJ1-1,TGCGCCAGCAGCTCAGACAGGGGTGACACTGAAGCTTTCTTT,CASSSDRGDTEAFF
TRBD2,TRBV28,NA,TRBJ2-7,TGTGCCAGCAGTTCGGGACTAGCGGGGTACGAGCAGTACTTC,CASSSGLAGYEQYF
TRBD1,TRBV27,NA,TRBJ1-1,TGTGCCAGCAGTCCCGACAGGGTGAACACTGAAGCTTTCTTT,CASSPDRVNTEAFF
NA,TRBV6-6,NA,TRBJ1-1,TGTGCCAGCACTTACACCTTTGGGAACACTGAAGCTTTCTTT,CASTYTFGNTEAFF
NA,TRBV5-1,NA,TRBJ2-7,TGCGCCAGCAGCCTCGCCTCCGAGCAGTACTTC,CASSLASEQYF
NA,TRBV5-5,NA,TRBJ2-7,TGTGCCAGCAGCTTGCAGGGATGGGACGAGCAGTACTTC,CASSLQGWDEQYF
NA,TRBV6-5,NA,TRBJ2-7,TGTGCCAGCAGGGACGGAGGGACCTACGAGCAGTACTTC,CASRDGGTYEQYF
TRBD1,TRBV19,NA,TRBJ1-2,TGTGCCAGTAGGCAGGGGGACGTTGGCGGCCTCCTTGACACCTTC,CASRQGDVGGLLDTF
NA,TRBV6-5,once,TRBJ2-7,TGTGCCAGCAGCCGAACGCTATCAGGGGCCTACGAGCAGTACTTC,CASSRTLSGAYEQYF
NA,TRBV6-1,NA,TRBJ2-5,TGTGCCAGCAGTGAGTCGTTAGGGGGGTACCAAGAGACCCAGTACTTC,CASSESLGGYQETQYF
TRBD1,TRBV5-4,NA,TRBJ2-2,TGTGCCAGCAGCACACCACCGGGACAGGGGGCTGGGGAGCTGTTTTTT,CASSTPPGQGAGELFF
TRBD1,TRBV4-2,NA,TRBJ1-6,TGTGCCAGCAGCCAGCAGACAGGGGGCGCCTTGTCACCCCTCCACTTT,CASSQQTGGALSPLHF
TRBD1,TRBV18,NA,TRBJ1-5,TGTGCCAGCTCACCGGGACAGATGATGACGAGCAATCAGCCCCAGCATTTT,CASSPGQMMTSNQPQHF
NA,TRBV6-5,few,TRBJ1-3,TGTGCCAGCAGTTTTGACTTAATTTTCTCTGGAAACACCATATATTTT,CASSFDLIFSGNTIYF
NA,TRBV5-1,NA,TRBJ2-4,TGCGCCAGCAGCAGAGACCGGGAACTGGCCAAAAACATTCAGTACTTC,CASSRDRELAKNIQYF
NA,TRBV18,NA,TRBJ1-1,TGTGCCAGCTCACCAAGCCTCTTGTCCACTGAAGCTTTCTTT,CASSPSLLSTEAFF
TRBD2,TRBV2,NA,TRBJ2-1,TGTGCCAGCAGTGCCGGACTAGCTGAGCAGTTCTTC,CASSAGLAEQFF
NA,TRBV9,NA,TRBJ1-6,TGTGCCAGCAGCGCTTATGTAAACAGACAGGTATCTTCACCCCTCCACTTT,CASSAYVNRQVSSPLHF
NA,TRBV5-4,NA,TRBJ1-1,TGTGCCAGCAGCTTCGACATGGACACTGAAGCTTTCTTT,CASSFDMDTEAFF
NA,TRBV3-1/TRBV3-2,NA,TRBJ2-5,TGTGCCAGCAGCCATGCGACATCCCAAGAGACCCAGTACTTC,CASSHATSQETQYF
TRBD1,TRBV18,NA,TRBJ1-2,TGTGCCAGCTCACCGGGACAGGGAGCGGGGTATGGCTACACCTTC,CASSPGQGAGYGYTF
NA,TRBV7-3,NA,TRBJ2-7,TGTGCCAGCAGCGCAAGTCCCGGTGGCTACGAGCAGTACTTC,CASSASPGGYEQYF
TRBD2,TRBV6-6,once,TRBJ2-2,TGTGCCAGCTCTACTATTGGGGGGGTCCTGGCCGGGGAGCTGTTTTTT,CASSTIGGVLAGELFF
NA,TRBV12-3/TRBV12-4,once,TRBJ1-2,TGTGCCAGCAGTTTCCAACGGAACTATGGCTACACCTTC,CASSFQRNYGYTF
TRBD1,TRBV4-1,few,TRBJ1-2,TGCGCCAGCAGCCAAGTTGTGTTGCAGGGGGCGAAAGGCTACACCTTC,CASSQVVLQGAKGYTF
TRBD2,TRBV5-1,NA,TRBJ2-5,TGCGCCAGCAGCGAAATCCTAGCGGATCAAGAGACCCAGTACTTC,CASSEILADQETQYF
NA,TRBV4-1,once,TRBJ2-1,TGCGCCAGCAGCCAAATTCTAGTCCACAATGAGCAGTTCTTC,CASSQILVHNEQFF
NA,TRBV18,NA,TRBJ1-5,TGTGCCAGCTCACCCGACAGGAATCAGCCCCAGCATTTT,CASSPDRNQPQHF
TRBD2,TRBV5-1,NA,TRBJ2-1,TGCGCCAGCAGCTTGCCCAAAACTAGCGGGAGAAACAATGAGCAGTTCTTC,CASSLPKTSGRNNEQFF
NA,TRBV6-5,NA,TRBJ1-1,TGTGCCAGCAGTTATCATCGGGGCACTGAAGCTTTCTTT,CASSYHRGTEAFF
TRBD1,TRBV19,NA,TRBJ1-4,TGTGCCAGTAGTACCCCCGACAGGGGGCTAACTAATGAAAAACTGTTTTTT,CASSTPDRGLTNEKLFF
NA,TRBV10-3,NA,TRBJ2-1,TGTGCCATCAGTGAAGACCCGAGCTCCTACAATGAGCAGTTCTTC,CAISEDPSSYNEQFF
NA,TRBV13,NA,TRBJ1-3,TGTGCCAGCAGCCCTCGCGGTGGGCTCTCTGGAAACACCATATATTTT,CASSPRGGLSGNTIYF
NA,TRBV2,NA,TRBJ2-6,TGTGCCAGCAGTGTATCAGGGTTTCTCCAGTCGGGGGCCAACGTCCTGACTTTC,CASSVSGFLQSGANVLTF
TRBD1,TRBV13,once,TRBJ1-2,TGTGCCAGCAGCTTCGGGACAGGGAGGTATGGCTACACCTTC,CASSFGTGRYGYTF
TRBD1,TRBV10-2,NA,TRBJ2-7,TGCGCCAGCAGCGGCCTATTACGGACAGGGATAGCCTACGAGCAGTACTTC,CASSGLLRTGIAYEQYF
NA,TRBV3-1/TRBV3-2,NA,TRBJ1-5,TGTGCCAGCAGCCAGATGTACCATCAGCCCCAGCATTTT,CASSQMYHQPQHF
NA,TRBV7-2,NA,TRBJ1-3,TGTGCCAGCAGCCCAGGCTTGGGGCGGGACTCTGGAAACACCATATATTTT,CASSPGLGRDSGNTIYF
TRBD2,TRBV27,NA,TRBJ2-3,TGTGCCAGCGGCCTTCCGGCGGGAGGCGCAGATACGCAGTATTTT,CASGLPAGGADTQYF
NA,TRBV10-3,NA,TRBJ1-2,TGTGCCATCAGTGAGTCAGGGTTTGGCTACACCTTC,CAISESGFGYTF
TRBD1,TRBV4-3,NA,TRBJ1-2,TGCGCCAGCAGCCAAGGCCTCATACAGGGGGCAGGAGCTAACTATGGCTACACCTTC,CASSQGLIQGAGANYGYTF